This T cell receptor (beta chain) was sequenced during a study of T cell changes during pregnancy in multiple sclerosis. The germline V gene has CDR1 LGHNA and CDR2 YSLEER. This CDR3 is built from 15 residues. Germline trimming cut 5 bases from V and 7 bases from J; bases unmatched to any gene: 8. Method: immunoSEQ multiplex PCR; TCRdb's copy keeps in-frame clones and lacks some. The sample carries about 110,000 clones, 91% recorded once. Sequencing was performed on peripheral blood, taken before pregnancy. This sequence joins TRBV4-3 and TRBJ1-6; 7 positions match TRBD1. The TCR comes from a female donor with multiple sclerosis, enrolled in a pregnancy study. As DNA, the CDR3 is TGCGCCAGCAGCTACTCCGGGACAGCCAATTCACCCCTCCACTTT. Translation gives CASSYSGTANSPLHF.